These T cell receptor beta chains were read from a single sample in a study of blood T cell repertoires in COVID-19. The protocol was immunoSEQ multiplex PCR, while the TCRdb copy is restricted to in-frame clones and leaves out a portion. The table includes a few hundred thousand clones, 80% to 90% detected once. Sequencing was done on a sample of peripheral blood. The receptors here all came from a man in his 60s with acute or convalescent COVID-19. Each CDR3 is given with its conserved first and last residue. D genes are given only for firm matches. Clone size, where shown, is once, few, many, or a class for clones that have expanded.

abundance: once
d_gene: TRBD2
v_gene: TRBV4-1
j_gene: TRBJ2-1
CDR3nt: TGCGCCAGCAGCCAAGAAGGGGTTAGCGGGAGCTCCTACAATGAGCAGTTCTTC
CDR3aa: CASSQEGVSGSSYNEQFF

abundance: NA
d_gene: TRBD2
v_gene: TRBV28
j_gene: TRBJ2-1
CDR3nt: TGTGCCAGCAGTTTGGGCGGGAGCCTGAATGAGCAGTTCTTC
CDR3aa: CASSLGGSLNEQFF

abundance: NA
d_gene: TRBD1
v_gene: TRBV7-6
j_gene: TRBJ1-5
CDR3nt: TGTGCCAGCAGCTTCAACGACAGGGGGCTTACTCCTCAGCATTTT
CDR3aa: CASSFNDRGLTPQHF

abundance: NA
d_gene: NA
v_gene: TRBV2
j_gene: TRBJ2-1
CDR3nt: TGTGCCAGCAGTGAAGCGCTTGGCAGGGGGGACCACAATGAGCAGTTCTTC
CDR3aa: CASSEALGRGDHNEQFF

abundance: NA
d_gene: NA
v_gene: TRBV2
j_gene: TRBJ1-6
CDR3nt: TGTGCCAGCAGTGCTGAGGCCCTAGGTTCACCCCTCCACTTT
CDR3aa: CASSAEALGSPLHF

abundance: NA
d_gene: TRBD1
v_gene: TRBV11-1
j_gene: TRBJ2-7
CDR3nt: TGTGCCAGCAGCTCAATACAGGGGTTCGAGCACGAGCAGTACTTC
CDR3aa: CASSSIQGFEHEQYF

abundance: NA
d_gene: NA
v_gene: TRBV5-8
j_gene: TRBJ1-4
CDR3nt: TGTGCCAGCCTTCAGGTGCCTTCTAATGAAAAACTGTTTTTT
CDR3aa: CASLQVPSNEKLFF

abundance: NA
d_gene: NA
v_gene: TRBV9
j_gene: TRBJ2-3
CDR3nt: TGTGCCAGCAGCGTAGTTGGAACAGGGAGCACAGATACGCAGTATTTT
CDR3aa: CASSVVGTGSTDTQYF

abundance: NA
d_gene: NA
v_gene: TRBV27
j_gene: TRBJ1-1
CDR3nt: TGTGCCAGCAGTTTATATGGGAGAATGAACACTGAAGCTTTCTTT
CDR3aa: CASSLYGRMNTEAFF

abundance: NA
d_gene: NA
v_gene: TRBV19
j_gene: TRBJ2-7
CDR3nt: TGTGCCAGTAAGTCCGGGACAAGCTACGAGCAGTACTTC
CDR3aa: CASKSGTSYEQYF

abundance: NA
d_gene: TRBD2
v_gene: TRBV7-2
j_gene: TRBJ2-3
CDR3nt: TGTGCCAGCAGCCCACGACTAGCGGGAGGATCAGATACGCAGTATTTT
CDR3aa: CASSPRLAGGSDTQYF

abundance: NA
d_gene: NA
v_gene: TRBV27
j_gene: TRBJ1-3
CDR3nt: TGTGCCAGCAGTCCGGGGGTTGGTGGAAACACCATATATTTT
CDR3aa: CASSPGVGGNTIYF

abundance: NA
d_gene: NA
v_gene: TRBV6-5
j_gene: TRBJ2-5
CDR3nt: TGTGCCAGCAACAGGGCTGAGACCCAGTACTTC
CDR3aa: CASNRAETQYF

abundance: NA
d_gene: TRBD1
v_gene: TRBV27
j_gene: TRBJ1-4
CDR3nt: TGTGCCAGCAGTCCAAACCCCCGGACAGGGAGGGATGAAAAACTGTTTTTT
CDR3aa: CASSPNPRTGRDEKLFF

abundance: NA
d_gene: NA
v_gene: TRBV19
j_gene: TRBJ2-3
CDR3nt: TGTGCCAGTAGTAGACAGGCAAGCACAGATACGCAGTATTTT
CDR3aa: CASSRQASTDTQYF

abundance: NA
d_gene: NA
v_gene: TRBV6-4
j_gene: TRBJ2-2
CDR3nt: TGTGCCAGCAGCCAAGACGGGAAGGGGGAGCTGTTTTTT
CDR3aa: CASSQDGKGELFF

abundance: NA
d_gene: TRBD1
v_gene: TRBV7-6
j_gene: TRBJ1-1
CDR3nt: TGTGCCAGCAGCATCCCCGGGACAGGGACTGAAGCTTTCTTT
CDR3aa: CASSIPGTGTEAFF

abundance: NA
d_gene: TRBD1
v_gene: TRBV11-2
j_gene: TRBJ1-1
CDR3nt: TGTGCCAGCAGCTCTAACAGGGGCACTGAAGCTTTCTTT
CDR3aa: CASSSNRGTEAFF

abundance: NA
d_gene: NA
v_gene: TRBV19
j_gene: TRBJ2-1
CDR3nt: TGTGCCAGTAAGGGGTTTAGGGATGAGCAGTTCTTC
CDR3aa: CASKGFRDEQFF

abundance: few
d_gene: NA
v_gene: TRBV6-2/TRBV6-3
j_gene: TRBJ2-7
CDR3nt: TGTGCCAGCAGCCGCACCGGGGACTCCTGGGACGAGCAGTACTTC
CDR3aa: CASSRTGDSWDEQYF

abundance: NA
d_gene: NA
v_gene: TRBV27
j_gene: TRBJ1-2
CDR3nt: TGTGCCAGCAGTGCGCTCCGGGACTATGATGGCTACACCTTC
CDR3aa: CASSALRDYDGYTF

abundance: once
d_gene: NA
v_gene: TRBV5-1
j_gene: TRBJ2-3
CDR3nt: TGCGCCAGCAGCTTGGACAGGGAGACGACAGATACGCAGTATTTT
CDR3aa: CASSLDRETTDTQYF

abundance: NA
d_gene: NA
v_gene: TRBV28
j_gene: TRBJ1-1
CDR3nt: TGTGCCAGCACCACAACAGGTAGCAACACTGAAGCTTTCTTT
CDR3aa: CASTTTGSNTEAFF

abundance: once
d_gene: NA
v_gene: TRBV5-4
j_gene: TRBJ2-7
CDR3nt: TGTGCCAGCAGGGGAGGGGACAGGCTAACCTACGAGCAGTACTTC
CDR3aa: CASRGGDRLTYEQYF

abundance: NA
d_gene: NA
v_gene: TRBV6-1
j_gene: TRBJ2-7
CDR3nt: TGTGCCAGCAGTGAACGGCCAGGTTACTACGAGCAGTACTTC
CDR3aa: CASSERPGYYEQYF

abundance: NA
d_gene: NA
v_gene: TRBV29-1
j_gene: TRBJ1-1
CDR3nt: TGCAGCGCGAAAGTGGAGGGCTGGAAGAACACTGAAGCTTTCTTT
CDR3aa: CSAKVEGWKNTEAFF

abundance: NA
d_gene: TRBD2
v_gene: TRBV24-1
j_gene: TRBJ2-7
CDR3nt: TGTGCCACAGCGGGAGATAGCGGGTACGAGCAGTACTTC
CDR3aa: CATAGDSGYEQYF

abundance: NA
d_gene: NA
v_gene: TRBV6-1
j_gene: TRBJ2-3
CDR3nt: TGTGCCAGCAGCGAAGGGGGGCGCGAAGGTACGCAGTATTTT
CDR3aa: CASSEGGREGTQYF

abundance: NA
d_gene: TRBD1
v_gene: TRBV28
j_gene: TRBJ1-5
CDR3nt: TGTGCCAGCTCAAGAAGAGGGACAGGGGTTAGCAATCAGCCCCAGCATTTT
CDR3aa: CASSRRGTGVSNQPQHF

abundance: NA
d_gene: NA
v_gene: TRBV4-1
j_gene: TRBJ1-1
CDR3nt: TGCGCCAGCAGCCAAGAACGTCGGGATGAAGCTTTCTTT
CDR3aa: CASSQERRDEAFF

abundance: NA
d_gene: NA
v_gene: TRBV2
j_gene: TRBJ2-3
CDR3nt: TGTGCCAGCAGTGAAGCTCCCACTAGCCGGGATACGCAGTATTTT
CDR3aa: CASSEAPTSRDTQYF

abundance: NA
d_gene: NA
v_gene: TRBV6-2/TRBV6-3
j_gene: TRBJ2-3
CDR3nt: TGTGCCAGCAGTTACTCGGGCAACACAGATACGCAGTATTTT
CDR3aa: CASSYSGNTDTQYF

abundance: NA
d_gene: NA
v_gene: TRBV28
j_gene: TRBJ1-2
CDR3nt: TGTGCCAGCAGTTTTCTACGGGGTACATATGGCTACACCTTC
CDR3aa: CASSFLRGTYGYTF

abundance: few
d_gene: NA
v_gene: TRBV24-1
j_gene: TRBJ2-2
CDR3nt: TGTGCCACCAGTCTATCCGACACCGGGGAGCTGTTTTTT
CDR3aa: CATSLSDTGELFF

abundance: NA
d_gene: TRBD1
v_gene: TRBV7-9
j_gene: TRBJ1-3
CDR3nt: TGTGCCAGCAGGTTGGACAGGGGCTTTTCCGGGAACACCATATATTTT
CDR3aa: CASRLDRGFSGNTIYF

abundance: NA
d_gene: TRBD2
v_gene: TRBV10-3
j_gene: TRBJ2-5
CDR3nt: TGTGCCATCAGTGAGCCGGGGGGGCAGCTAGAGACCCAGTACTTC
CDR3aa: CAISEPGGQLETQYF

abundance: NA
d_gene: NA
v_gene: TRBV5-4
j_gene: TRBJ1-1
CDR3nt: TGTGCCAGCACCCGAGAGAGGGCCATGAACACTGAAGCTTTCTTT
CDR3aa: CASTRERAMNTEAFF

abundance: NA
d_gene: NA
v_gene: TRBV12-5
j_gene: TRBJ1-5
CDR3nt: TGTGCTAGTGGCACAGGGATCAGCAATCAGCCCCAGCATTTT
CDR3aa: CASGTGISNQPQHF

abundance: NA
d_gene: NA
v_gene: TRBV28
j_gene: TRBJ2-2
CDR3nt: TGTGCCAGCACTAGGTCCGCCGGGGAGCTGTTTTTT
CDR3aa: CASTRSAGELFF

abundance: NA
d_gene: TRBD1
v_gene: TRBV30
j_gene: TRBJ2-5
CDR3nt: TGTGCCTGGAGAGAGACAGGGCGAAAAGAGACCCAGTACTTC
CDR3aa: CAWRETGRKETQYF

abundance: NA
d_gene: NA
v_gene: TRBV25-1
j_gene: TRBJ1-2
CDR3nt: TGTGCCAGCAGCTACCCCGGGACACGGGGAAACTATGGCTACACCTTC
CDR3aa: CASSYPGTRGNYGYTF

abundance: NA
d_gene: TRBD2
v_gene: TRBV10-3
j_gene: TRBJ2-7
CDR3nt: TGTGCCATCAGTGAGTCTCTGGCTAGCGGGTACGAGCAGTACTTC
CDR3aa: CAISESLASGYEQYF

abundance: NA
d_gene: NA
v_gene: TRBV10-3
j_gene: TRBJ2-7
CDR3nt: TGTGCCATCAGTGAGCTTTGGAACAGGGACGAGCAGTACTTC
CDR3aa: CAISELWNRDEQYF

abundance: NA
d_gene: TRBD1
v_gene: TRBV10-3
j_gene: TRBJ1-5
CDR3nt: TGTGCCATCAGCGGACAGGCCCAGCCCCAGCATTTT
CDR3aa: CAISGQAQPQHF

abundance: NA
d_gene: NA
v_gene: TRBV19
j_gene: TRBJ1-5
CDR3nt: TGTGCCAGTAGCCGATCCCGGGACACCCGTTTAATGTATCAGCCCCAGCATTTT
CDR3aa: CASSRSRDTRLMYQPQHF

abundance: NA
d_gene: TRBD1
v_gene: TRBV6-5
j_gene: TRBJ2-7
CDR3nt: TGTGCCAGCAAGGGACAGGGGGCTTACGAGCAGTACTTC
CDR3aa: CASKGQGAYEQYF

abundance: NA
d_gene: TRBD1
v_gene: TRBV18
j_gene: TRBJ2-3
CDR3nt: TGTGCCAGCTCACCTCCGACAGGGAATAGAGATACGCAGTATTTT
CDR3aa: CASSPPTGNRDTQYF

abundance: NA
d_gene: NA
v_gene: TRBV11-3
j_gene: TRBJ2-5
CDR3nt: TGTGCCAGCAGCTTAGCGGCCTGGGGAGGACCCCCTGGGACCCAGTACTTC
CDR3aa: CASSLAAWGGPPGTQYF

abundance: once
d_gene: TRBD2
v_gene: TRBV4-3
j_gene: TRBJ2-7
CDR3nt: TGCGCCAGCAGCCAGCTAGCGGGAGATGTCTACGAGCAGTACTTC
CDR3aa: CASSQLAGDVYEQYF

abundance: NA
d_gene: TRBD2
v_gene: TRBV10-3
j_gene: TRBJ2-2
CDR3nt: TGTGCCATCAGTCGGACTAGCGGGACGAACACCGGGGAGCTGTTTTTT
CDR3aa: CAISRTSGTNTGELFF